The 17 T cell receptor beta chains below were found in one sample sequenced in a study of blood T cell repertoires in COVID-19. The protocol was immunoSEQ multiplex PCR, while the TCRdb copy is restricted to in-frame clones and leaves out a portion. Of around 100,000 clones in the sample, 80% to 90% were seen once. Input material: peripheral blood. Every receptor here comes from a human donor in a cohort sampled during active COVID-19.

V is TRBV2 and J is TRBJ2-5; 14 bases are a match to TRBD2. Looked up from germline, CDR1 is SNHLY and CDR2 is FYNNEI. The CDR3 has 19 residues. V lost 0 bases to trimming and J lost 2 bases; unmatched junction nucleotides: 8. The CDR3 spells CASSEARLAGGPWQETQYF. In DNA form, the CDR3 reads TGTGCCAGCAGTGAAGCCAGACTAGCGGGAGGGCCTTGGCAAGAGACCCAGTACTTC.

The V call is TRBV28, the J call TRBJ1-2; 7 nucleotides line up with TRBD1. The CDR3 covers 15 residues. The germline V gene has CDR1 MDHEN and CDR2 SYDVKM. Unmatched junction bases numbered 13, after V lost 5 bases and J lost 7 bases. CDR3 residues: CASSPPTGEDGGYTF. The CDR3 DNA is TGTGCCAGCAGTCCTCCCACAGGGGAGGATGGTGGCTACACCTTC.

The rearrangement joins TRBV5-1 to TRBJ2-7, with 7 bases identical to TRBD2. V lost 0 bases and J lost 2; bases outside the gene matches: 5. Germline values: CDR1 SGHRS, CDR2 YFSETQ. The CDR3 is made up of 15 amino acids. As DNA, the CDR3 is TGCGCCAGCAGCTTGGTGGTAGCGGGCACCTACGAGCAGTACTTC. Translation: CASSLVVAGTYEQYF. Filled out from reference TRBV5-1 and TRBJ2-7, the complete variable domain reads KAGVTQTPRYLIKTRGQQVTLSCSPISGHRSVSWYQQTPGQGLQFLFEYFSETQRNKGNFPGRFSGRQFSNSRSEMNVSTLELGDSALYLCASSLVVAGTYEQYFGPGTRLTVT.

This clone was seen a single time. V gene TRBV5-4 combines with J gene TRBJ1-1; D gene unclear. Germline V gene data show CDR1 as SGHNT and CDR2 as YYREEE (reference sequence). The CDR3 has 15 residues. V was pared by 0 bases and J by 1 base, with 10 bases between. Here the CDR3 DNA reads TGTGCCAGCAGCTTGGAGCGGGGAAGGAACACTGAAGCTTTCTTT. It yields the protein CASSLERGRNTEAFF.

This chain joins TRBV10-3 and TRBJ2-3; perhaps TRBD2 as D (6 bases). Germline-derived CDR1 and CDR2 are ENHRY and SYGVKD. V shed 3 bases and J shed 4 bases, with 23 bases lying between them. CDR3 length: 18 residues. CDR3 in amino acids: CAISEPGGVGRYADTQYF. In nucleotides, the CDR3 is TGTGCCATCAGTGAACCCGGGGGAGTCGGGAGATATGCAGATACGCAGTATTTT.

V usage is TRBV19 and J usage is TRBJ2-1; 14 bases fit TRBD2. The junction had 8 bases not matched to a gene; V was cut back by 5 bases and J by 5 bases. CDR1 LNHDA and CDR2 SQIVND come from the germline V gene (reference sequence). The CDR3 sequence is 17 residues long. CDR3 coding DNA: TGTGCCAGTAGTCCCGGGACTAGCGGGGGTATTCACAATGAGCAGTTCTTC. It encodes CASSPGTSGGIHNEQFF.

V usage is TRBV11-2 and J usage is TRBJ2-3, with a possible D match to TRBD2 (7 bases). Trimming pared 4 bases from V and 2 bases from J, leaving 16 bases between. Germline CDR1 reads SGHAT; CDR2 reads FQNNGV. The CDR3 length is 16 residues. This chain's CDR3 is CASSSVGGLLTDTQYF. As DNA, the CDR3 is TGTGCCAGCAGCTCCGTGGGGGGGCTACTCACAGATACGCAGTATTTT.

This clone has only one observation. The chain links TRBV11-2 to TRBJ2-7, with TRBD2 matching 8 bases. CDR3 length equals 13 residues. Germline V gene data show CDR1 as SGHAT and CDR2 as FQNNGV. The V gene end was trimmed by 3 bases and the J gene end by 4 bases; junction bases not matched to a gene: 2. The CDR3 nucleotides read TGTGCCAGCAGCTTGGGCGGGAGGTACGAGCAGTACTTC. This translates into CASSLGGRYEQYF. The variable domain in full, completed from reference TRBV11-2 and TRBJ2-7, reads EAGVAQSPRYKIIEKRQSVAFWCNPISGHATLYWYQQILGQGPKLLIQFQNNGVVDDSQLPKDRFSAERLKGVDSTLKIQPAKLEDSAVYLCASSLGGRYEQYFGPGTRLTVT.

Comment on this clone: Germline and junction disagree at one end, which may indicate a read error. The rearrangement uses TRBV7-7 and TRBJ2-3; 12 positions match TRBD1. In germline, CDR1 is SSHAT, CDR2 FNYEAQ (reference sequence). There are 15 residues in the CDR3. The CDR3 spells CASSSGTGGVDTQYF. DNA for the CDR3: TGTGCTAGCAGCTCCGGGACAGGGGGCGTAGATACGCAGTATTTT.

The chain uses TRBV5-1 and TRBJ2-5, with TRBD1 as a possible D gene (5 bases). The CDR3 is 15 amino acids. Per germline, CDR1 SGHRS and CDR2 YFSETQ. V was trimmed by 10 bases and J by 0 bases, leaving 19 bases between them. The CDR3 DNA sequence: TGCGCCCCCCCACCCCGCGCAGGGTACCAAGAGACCCAGTACTTC. Amino acid sequence: CAPPPRAGYQETQYF.

This rearrangement joins TRBV28 to TRBJ1-5; TRBD1 matches at 11 bases. The CDR3 runs 15 residues. The ends lost 4 bases at V and 3 bases at J; junction bases unmatched: 2. The V gene's germline CDR1 is MDHEN and CDR2 SYDVKM. CDR3 loop: CASSSGQGVNQPQHF. CDR3 nucleotides: TGTGCCAGCAGTTCGGGACAGGGGGTCAATCAGCCCCAGCATTTT.

V gene TRBV5-1 combines with J gene TRBJ2-5, with 12 bases that match TRBD1. CDR1 is SGHRS, CDR2 YFSETQ, per germline. This CDR3 is built from 15 residues. Unmatched junction bases numbered 5, after V lost 3 bases and J lost 5 bases. CDR3 in amino acids: CASSSGQGAPETQYF. As DNA, the CDR3 is TGCGCCAGCAGCTCGGGACAGGGGGCGCCGGAGACCCAGTACTTC.

This clone turned up a few times. This chain connects TRBV7-2 to TRBJ1-2; D not resolved. CDR3 length: 12 amino acids. V shed 5 bases and J shed 8 bases, with 12 bases lying between them. The germline CDR1 and CDR2 sequences are SGHTA and FQGNSA. CDR3 sequence (DNA): TGTGCCAGCAGCCGCTCCCTCGGGGGCTACACCTTC. Translation gives CASSRSLGGYTF.

The chain employs TRBV11-2 and TRBJ2-7; 11 nucleotides line up with TRBD2. The CDR3 loop spans 19 amino acids. The V segment lost 4 bases and the J segment 0 bases; nucleotides outside the gene matches: 14. Germline V gene sequence: CDR1 SGHAT, CDR2 FQNNGV. CDR3 bases: TGTGCCAGCAGCTCCCCCCGGGGGCAGGGACTAGCGGTCTCCTACGAGCAGTACTTC. Translating it yields CASSSPRGQGLAVSYEQYF.

The chain has TRBV18 and TRBJ2-7; TRBD2 matches at 14 bases. The germline gives CDR1 KGHSH, CDR2 LQKENI. With 3 bases clipped from V and 4 bases from J, the junction kept 14 bases outside the gene matches. CDR3 length equals 19 residues. The chain's CDR3 is CASSPLKESTSGRAYEQYF. CDR3 nucleotides: TGTGCCAGCTCACCCTTGAAGGAATCGACTAGCGGGAGGGCATACGAGCAGTACTTC.

The chain's CDR3 is CASSLGQEEEQYF. CDR3 DNA: TGTGCCAGCAGCCTAGGACAGGAGGAGGAGCAGTACTTC. The gene calls are TRBV28 and TRBJ2-7; 7 nucleotides match TRBD1. The junction had 9 bases not matched to a gene; V was cut back by 6 bases and J by 7 bases. Germline CDR1 reads MDHEN; CDR2 reads SYDVKM. This CDR3 has 13 residues.

V gene TRBV21-1 combines with J gene TRBJ1-4. TRBV21-1 counts as a pseudogene. This CDR3 contains 15 residues. The CDR3 sequence is CASSITGITNEKLFF. CDR3 bases: TGTGCCAGCAGCATCACGGGGATAACTAATGAAAAACTGTTTTTT.